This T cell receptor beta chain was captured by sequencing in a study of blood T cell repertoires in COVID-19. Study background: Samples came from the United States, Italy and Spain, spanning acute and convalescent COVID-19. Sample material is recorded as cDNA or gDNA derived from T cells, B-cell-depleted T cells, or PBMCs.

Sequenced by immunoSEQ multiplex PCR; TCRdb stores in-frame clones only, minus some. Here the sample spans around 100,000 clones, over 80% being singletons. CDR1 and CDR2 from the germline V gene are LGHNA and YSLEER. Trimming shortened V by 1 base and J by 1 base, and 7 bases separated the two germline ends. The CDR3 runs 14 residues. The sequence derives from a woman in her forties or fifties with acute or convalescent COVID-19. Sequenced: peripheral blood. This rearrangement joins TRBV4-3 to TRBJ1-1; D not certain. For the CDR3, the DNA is TGCGCCAGCAGCCAAGTCGGGGAGAACACTGAAGCTTTCTTT. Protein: CASSQVGENTEAFF.